The rows below give T cell receptor beta chains drawn from one sample of a study of blood T cells in healthy people across ages. TCRdb independently ran MiXCR on the 5' RACE reads; one entry per CDR3 protein. The table records roughly 1.7 million distinct CDR3 sequences, around 36% of them present only once. Sequencing input: blood. Receptors were obtained from a woman in her twenties or thirties in good health. Each CDR3 is given with its conserved first and last residue. Each record gives: J gene, D gene, V gene, clone size, CDR3 protein, CDR3 DNA. The D gene is left open where the match is weak. Expanded clones get a size class; other rows say once, few or many, or leave the size out.

>TRBJ2-7|-|TRBV11-1|-
CASSLVDRGAYEQYF
TGTGCCAGCAGCTTGGTTGATCGGGGCGCGTACGAGCAGTACTTC
>TRBJ2-1|TRBD2|TRBV6-5|-
CASATGLAGPNEQFF
TGTGCCAGCGCCACGGGACTAGCGGGACCCAATGAGCAGTTCTTC
>TRBJ2-7|TRBD1|TRBV7-8|-
CASSLATGRYEQYF
TGTGCCAGCAGCTTAGCGACAGGGCGCTACGAGCAGTACTTC
>TRBJ2-3|-|TRBV7-8|few
CASSLDPWDTDTQYF
TGTGCCAGCAGCTTAGACCCGTGGGACACAGATACGCAGTATTTT
>TRBJ1-5|-|TRBV2|-
CASSRTDPMYQPQHF
TGTGCCAGCAGTAGGACAGACCCCATGTATCAGCCCCAGCATTTT
>TRBJ2-1|-|TRBV5-1|many
CASSPTSSSYNEQFF
TGTGCCAGCAGCCCGACTTCAAGCTCCTACAATGAGCAGTTCTTC
>TRBJ2-3|TRBD2|TRBV12-3/TRBV12-4|few
CASSPTRGGGGATDTQYF
TGTGCCAGCAGCCCCACGCGGGGAGGCGGGGGGGCCACAGATACGCAGTATTTT
>TRBJ2-7|-|TRBV13|-
CASSSDITQAPEQYF
TGTGCCAGCAGCTCTGACATCACCCAAGCCCCCGAGCAGTACTTC
>TRBJ2-1|TRBD1|TRBV4-1|few
CASSQGGQGAIVNEQFF
TGCGCCAGCAGCCAAGGGGGACAGGGGGCCATAGTCAATGAGCAGTTCTTC
>TRBJ2-7|-|TRBV4-1|few
CASSQVSQGSYEQYF
TGCGCCAGCAGCCAAGTATCACAGGGCTCCTACGAGCAGTACTTC
>TRBJ2-3|TRBD1|TRBV20-1|-
CSASRPAGTGGRTDTQYF
TGCAGTGCTTCACGACCCGCAGGGACAGGGGGTAGAACAGATACGCAGTATTTT
>TRBJ2-1|-|TRBV5-1|few
CASSFDPGVNEQFF
TGCGCCAGCAGCTTTGACCCGGGGGTGAATGAGCAGTTCTTC
>TRBJ2-6|-|TRBV6-2/TRBV6-3|few
CASRPGHLSGANVLTF
TGTGCCAGCAGGCCGGGACACCTCTCTGGGGCCAACGTCCTGACTTTC
>TRBJ2-5|TRBD2|TRBV11-2|few
CASSAAPGLGTETQYF
TGTGCCAGCAGCGCAGCCCCGGGACTAGGAACGGAGACCCAGTACTTC
>TRBJ1-1|TRBD1|TRBV12-3/TRBV12-4|-
CASSSPDRGHSEAFF
TGTGCCAGCAGTTCCCCGGACAGGGGGCATTCTGAAGCTTTCTTT
>TRBJ2-3|-|TRBV9|-
CASGVRSGDTQYF
TGTGCCAGCGGCGTGCGGAGCGGAGATACGCAGTATTTT
>TRBJ2-1|-|TRBV4-2|-
CASGEVGAYNEQFF
TGTGCCAGCGGGGAGGTCGGCGCCTACAATGAGCAGTTCTTC
>TRBJ2-1|-|TRBV14|many
CASSPLAGGGEQFF
TGTGCCAGCAGCCCCCTGGCCGGGGGAGGTGAGCAGTTCTTC
>TRBJ2-1|-|TRBV2|-
CASTFSYNEQFF
TGTGCCAGTACCTTCTCCTACAATGAGCAGTTCTTC
>TRBJ2-7|-|TRBV21-1|-
CASSKDRKESYEQYF
TGTGCCAGCAGCAAAGACAGGAAGGAATCCTACGAGCAGTACTTC
>TRBJ2-1|TRBD2|TRBV28|few
CASRTMGTSANNEQFF
TGTGCCAGCAGAACCATGGGGACTAGCGCTAACAATGAGCAGTTCTTC
>TRBJ2-7|-|TRBV7-2|-
CASSQGHVSYEQYF
TGTGCCAGCAGCCAGGGACACGTCTCCTACGAGCAGTACTTC
>TRBJ1-6|-|TRBV28|-
CASRRFSSPLHF
TGTGCCAGCAGGCGGTTCAGTTCACCCCTCCACTTT
>TRBJ2-7|TRBD2|TRBV12-3/TRBV12-4|few
CASSASSGMEQYF
TGTGCCAGCAGTGCCTCTAGCGGGATGGAGCAGTACTTC
>TRBJ2-1|-|TRBV29-1|few
CSVDGTHSYNEQFF
TGCAGCGTTGACGGTACCCATTCCTACAATGAGCAGTTCTTC
>TRBJ1-2|TRBD1|TRBV20-1|-
CSATGAGGNYGYTF
TGCAGTGCTACCGGGGCAGGGGGCAACTATGGCTACACCTTC
>TRBJ2-4|TRBD2|TRBV6-2/TRBV6-3|-
CASTSSGRKYF
TGTGCCAGCACGTCGAGCGGGAGAAAGTACTTC
>TRBJ2-5|TRBD1|TRBV20-1|few
CSAATGAWETQYF
TGCAGTGCTGCGACAGGGGCGTGGGAGACCCAGTACTTC
>TRBJ2-5|-|TRBV29-1|many
CSVAALLQETQYF
TGCAGCGTTGCGGCCTTACTTCAAGAGACCCAGTACTTC
>TRBJ2-7|-|TRBV28|-
CASSWTDGWGEQYF
TGTGCCAGCAGTTGGACAGACGGATGGGGCGAGCAGTACTTC
>TRBJ2-7|TRBD2|TRBV6-1|-
CASSEADSGRPRGPYEQYF
TGTGCCAGCAGTGAAGCGGATAGCGGGAGGCCCCGAGGGCCTTACGAGCAGTACTTC
>TRBJ2-5|-|TRBV12-3/TRBV12-4|few
CASSFSTGRRVTQETQYF
TGTGCCAGCAGTTTTTCCACAGGGCGCAGGGTAACCCAAGAGACCCAGTACTTC
>TRBJ2-7|TRBD1|TRBV6-6|-
CASRKSETGVREQYF
TGTGCCAGCAGAAAATCCGAGACAGGGGTTCGGGAGCAGTACTTC
>TRBJ1-2|TRBD1|TRBV4-1|-
CASSQGPGTGYGYTF
TGCGCCAGCAGCCAGGGACCCGGGACAGGCTATGGCTACACCTTC
>TRBJ2-1|-|TRBV12-3/TRBV12-4|many
CASSFTTEQFF
TGTGCCAGCAGTTTTACGACAGAGCAGTTCTTC
>TRBJ1-5|-|TRBV2|few
CASSEFTPNQPQHF
TGTGCCAGCAGTGAATTCACCCCAAATCAGCCCCAGCATTTT
>TRBJ2-1|-|TRBV9|-
CASNTGGDSYNEQFF
TGTGCCAGCAATACAGGGGGGGATTCCTACAATGAGCAGTTCTTC
>TRBJ2-7|-|TRBV5-1|many
CASRPQASSYEQYF
TGCGCGAGTCGCCCACAGGCGAGCTCCTACGAGCAGTACTTC
>TRBJ2-7|-|TRBV7-3|-
CASSSRGNYEQYF
TGTGCCAGCAGCTCCCGGGGCAACTACGAGCAGTACTTC
>TRBJ2-7|TRBD1|TRBV28|-
CASRTGGLSYEQYF
TGTGCCAGCAGGACAGGGGGCCTCTCCTACGAGCAGTACTTC
>TRBJ2-7|-|TRBV20-1|once
CSARDEDYRCSYEQYF
TGCAGTGCTAGAGACGAAGACTACCGGTGCTCCTACGAGCAGTACTTC
>TRBJ1-2|-|TRBV20-1|-
CSAKGGLDGYTF
TGCAGTGCTAAGGGGGGTTTGGATGGCTACACCTTC
>TRBJ2-3|-|TRBV4-1|-
CASSQGWGGRTDTQYF
TGCGCCAGCAGCCAAGGCTGGGGGGGCCGGACAGATACGCAGTATTTT
>TRBJ2-7|-|TRBV6-1|-
CASSRGQYYNEQYF
TGTGCCAGCAGTAGAGGACAGTACTACAATGAGCAGTACTTC
>TRBJ2-3|-|TRBV29-1|-
CNVDIRRTNSRADTQYF
TGCAACGTTGATATTCGGCGGACCAATTCCAGAGCAGATACGCAGTATTTT
>TRBJ1-1|-|TRBV3-1|few
CASSQGELGGTEAFF
TGTGCCAGCAGCCAGGGCGAACTAGGGGGGACTGAAGCTTTCTTT
>TRBJ1-1|TRBD1|TRBV20-1|-
CSAPTGVLNTEAFF
TGCAGTGCTCCTACAGGGGTATTGAACACTGAAGCTTTCTTT
>TRBJ2-1|-|TRBV3-1|few
CASSPDRPASNEQFF
TGTGCCAGCAGCCCGGACCGTCCGGCTAGCAATGAGCAGTTCTTC
>TRBJ1-2|-|TRBV7-2|many
CASRKINYGYTF
TGTGCCAGCAGAAAAATAAACTATGGCTACACCTTC
>TRBJ2-3|TRBD2|TRBV9|few
CASTRSGGSPDTQYF
TGTGCCAGCACTAGGTCGGGCGGGAGTCCAGATACGCAGTATTTT
>TRBJ2-5|-|TRBV5-1|-
CASRLDLVETQYF
TGCGCCAGCAGATTGGACTTGGTAGAGACCCAGTACTTC
>TRBJ2-3|-|TRBV13|-
CAGSSTARGTDTQYF
TGTGCCGGCAGCTCCACAGCCCGTGGGACAGATACGCAGTATTTT